The clone carrying this T cell receptor (beta chain) showed up just a few times. The sample is drawn from a study of blood T cell repertoires in COVID-19. Background on the study: Sample material is recorded as cDNA or gDNA derived from T cells, B-cell-depleted T cells, or PBMCs.

TCRdb keeps only in-frame clones here, not all; method: immunoSEQ multiplex PCR. The sample holds around 230,000 clones, more than 80% seen once. Germline loops: CDR1 GTSNPN, CDR2 SVGIG (reference sequence). The CDR3 loop spans 14 amino acids. V was clipped by 2 bases and J by 2 bases, with 12 bases between them. The sequenced material came from PBMCs or T cells enriched from blood (not recorded which). The receptor comes from a man in his forties who had recovered from COVID-19. The chain couples TRBV30 to TRBJ1-1, with D perhaps matching TRBD1 (5 bases). CDR3: CAWSSRGVNTEAFF. CDR3 nucleotide sequence: TGTGCCTGGAGTAGTCGGGGGGTAAACACTGAAGCTTTCTTT.